The 16 T cell receptor beta chains in this list originate from one sample, sequenced in a study of human versus mouse CDR3 diversity and MHC coevolution. Clones were sequenced by immunoSEQ multiplex PCR, and TCRdb holds only the in-frame ones, with some missing. The table includes about 73,000 clones, around 93% detected once. The material sequenced was naive CD4+ T cells from blood. Documented subset: CD45RO-negative CD62L-positive naive CD4 T cells. The receptor source for this set is a person between 25 and 70 years old in good health.

V is TRBV5-6 and J is TRBJ2-5, with 8 bases lining up with TRBD2. The ends lost 4 bases at V and 5 bases at J; junction bases unmatched: 10. Germline CDR1 SGHDT, CDR2 YYEEEE. This CDR3 region has 15 residues. CDR3 nucleotides: TGTGCCAGCAGCACCGCCGGGACTAGTTCCGAGACCCAGTACTTC. Protein: CASSTAGTSSETQYF.

This chain connects TRBV7-9 to TRBJ1-1; D not certain. CDR1 is SEHNR and CDR2 is FQNEAQ in the germline V gene (reference sequence). V lost 1 base and J lost 4, with 10 bases in between. The CDR3 totals 14 residues. CDR3 in amino acids: CASSLEGGGTEAFF. In DNA, the CDR3 is TGTGCCAGCAGCTTAGAGGGAGGTGGCACTGAAGCTTTCTTT.

The chain links TRBV5-4 to TRBJ2-6; 9 nucleotides align to TRBD2. Germline trimming cut 2 bases from V and 1 base from J; bases unmatched to any gene: 7. In germline, CDR1 is SGHNT, CDR2 YYREEE (reference sequence). The CDR3 is made up of 18 amino acids. Here the CDR3 reads CASSFSGGYSSGANVLTF. The CDR3 DNA reads TGTGCCAGCAGCTTTAGCGGGGGCTACTCTTCTGGGGCCAACGTCCTGACTTTC.

V is TRBV5-1 and J is TRBJ2-2, with TRBD2 matching over 14 bases. This CDR3 has 19 amino acids. V was clipped by 4 bases and J by 3 bases; unmatched bases: 11. Germline V gene lookup returns CDR1 SGHRS and CDR2 YFSETQ. The CDR3: CASSGRLAGGPADTGELFF. The CDR3 DNA sequence: TGCGCCAGCAGCGGACGACTAGCGGGAGGGCCCGCGGACACCGGGGAGCTGTTTTTT.

Points on this clone: The junction and the germline gene differ at one end; a read error may be behind it. The DNA of the CDR3 is TGTGCCACCAGCAACCAAGAGACTCAGTACTTC. Its translation is CATSNQETQYF. The chain employs TRBV15 and TRBJ2-5; no firm D call. CDR1 is LNHNV, CDR2 YYDKDF, per germline (reference sequence). The CDR3 loop spans 11 amino acids.

The CDR3 region is CASSSSGGDQETQYF. Here the CDR3 DNA reads TGTGCCAGCAGCTCTAGCGGGGGGGACCAAGAGACCCAGTACTTC. V usage is TRBV9 and J usage is TRBJ2-5, with 12 bases identical to TRBD2. The CDR3 covers 15 residues. CDR1 is SGDLS, CDR2 YYNGEE, per germline. Losses at the gene ends were 4 bases for V and 0 bases for J; bases not matched to a gene: 1.

The gene calls are TRBV28 and TRBJ1-2, with D unclear. Germline CDR1 reads MDHEN; CDR2 reads SYDVKM. V was shortened by 7 bases and J by 8 bases, with 26 bases between the two germline ends. This CDR3 is 16 amino acids long. The CDR3 region has the DNA TGTGCCAGCACCACCCGTTTAACGGGAGCCGGGGAGGGCTACACCTTC. Amino acid sequence: CASTTRLTGAGEGYTF.

The rearrangement joins TRBV7-9 to TRBJ1-5; D is possibly TRBD1 (5 bases). The CDR3 has 16 amino acids. The V gene's germline CDR1 is SEHNR and CDR2 FQNEAQ (reference sequence). With 5 bases removed from V and 2 bases from J, the gap between germline ends came to 16 bases. The CDR3 here is CASSPTGGIGNQPQHF. CDR3 coding DNA: TGTGCCAGCAGCCCAACCGGGGGAATTGGCAATCAGCCCCAGCATTTT.

This clone came up a few times. The CDR3 spells CASSEGGAGANVLTF. For the CDR3, the DNA is TGCGCCAGCAGTGAGGGAGGGGCTGGGGCCAACGTCCTGACTTTC. V gene TRBV10-1 combines with J gene TRBJ2-6; D is possibly TRBD2 (6 bases). Trimming stripped 2 bases from V and 2 bases from J, with 7 bases between. CDR1 is WNHNN, CDR2 SYGVQD, per germline (reference sequence). This CDR3 is 15 amino acids long.

The gene calls are TRBV5-6 and TRBJ1-2, with TRBD1 identical over 7 bases. The junction had 5 bases not matched to a gene; V was cut back by 2 bases and J by 7 bases. Germline loops: CDR1 SGHDT, CDR2 YYEEEE. The CDR3 consists of 13 residues. The CDR3 here is CASSLRQGGGYTF. The CDR3 bases are TGTGCCAGCAGCTTAAGGCAGGGGGGTGGCTACACCTTC.

The chain employs TRBV5-4 and TRBJ2-5; 7 positions match TRBD2. This CDR3 is 17 amino acids long. V was clipped by 0 bases and J by 5 bases; unmatched bases: 13. Germline loops: CDR1 SGHNT, CDR2 YYREEE (reference sequence). CDR3 DNA sequence: TGTGCCAGCAGCTTGGGGGAGACACGGGGGGATAGCGAGACCCAGTACTTC. Protein sequence: CASSLGETRGDSETQYF.

The chain uses TRBV29-1 and TRBJ2-3; 9 nucleotides agree with TRBD2. The germline gives CDR1 SQVTM, CDR2 ANQGSEA. This CDR3 contains 20 residues. The V gene end was trimmed by 0 bases and the J gene end by 4 bases; junction bases not matched to a gene: 20. CDR3 sequence reads: CSVEDLTDQGLAITSDTQYF. CDR3 DNA: TGCAGCGTTGAAGATTTGACAGACCAAGGACTAGCGATTACCTCAGATACGCAGTATTTT.

The V gene is TRBV5-1, the J gene TRBJ2-7, with a weak D call TRBD1 (6 bases). V was cut by 4 bases and J by 6 bases, with 17 bases left in between. This CDR3 is built from 14 residues. The V gene's germline CDR1 is SGHRS and CDR2 YFSETQ. The CDR3 is CASSARLQGSEQYF. CDR3 nucleotide sequence: TGCGCCAGCAGCGCAAGACTACAGGGTAGCGAGCAGTACTTC.

This clone appeared once. V is TRBV25-1 and J is TRBJ1-1, with D uncertain. Germline assignment: CDR1 MGHDK and CDR2 SYGVNS. V was clipped by 3 bases and J by 10 bases, with 9 bases between them. The CDR3 runs to 11 residues. The CDR3 bases are TGTGCCAGCAGTGATCCGGTCTCAGCTTTCTTT. Its translation: CASSDPVSAFF. The whole variable domain, remainder taken from reference TRBV25-1 and TRBJ1-1, is EADIYQTPRYLVIGTGKKITLECSQTMGHDKMYWYQQDPGMELHLIHYSYGVNSTEKGDLSSESTVSRIRTEHFPLTLESARPSHTSQYLCASSDPVSAFFGQGTRLTVV.

The CDR3 sequence is CASSEASGQGYGYTF. In nucleotides, the CDR3 is TGTGCCAGCAGTGAAGCCTCGGGACAGGGCTATGGCTACACCTTC. The chain recombines TRBV6-1 with TRBJ1-2, with 9 bases matching TRBD1. Trimming cost V 0 bases and J 4 bases; bases outside gene matches: 3. From germline, CDR1 is MNHNS and CDR2 SASEGT. CDR3 size: 15 residues.

The J gene is TRBJ2-1, the V gene TRBV6-1; TRBD1 agrees at 8 bases. The CDR3 totals 14 residues. V was clipped by 7 bases and J by 9 bases; unmatched bases: 11. Germline V gene lookup returns CDR1 MNHNS and CDR2 SASEGT. The DNA for the CDR3 is TGTGCCAGCAAAACCGGGACAGGTTTAACTGAGCAGTTCTTC. It codes for CASKTGTGLTEQFF.